The 10 T cell receptor beta chains reported below all come from one sample, sequenced in a study of cytomegalovirus exposure and HLA in healthy donors. In the PCR, 60 Vbeta and 13 Jbeta primers were used. The protocol was immunoSEQ multiplex PCR, while the TCRdb copy is restricted to in-frame clones and leaves out a portion. The sample has about 170,000 clones, approximately 70% seen once; the top ten hold roughly 6.6%. Material for sequencing was PBMCs. The source of these receptors is a man in his forties in good health and CMV-seropositive.

Only a few counts were recorded for this clone. J is TRBJ2-1 and V is TRBV7-8; TRBD1 might be the D (6 bases). Germline lookup yields CDR1 SGHVS and CDR2 FQNEAQ. The CDR3 is 17 residues long. Deletions cut 0 bases from V and 10 bases from J, with 22 bases between. In nucleotides, the CDR3 is TGTGCCAGCAGCTTAGCCTCCCTCTTGATTGGGGGCCAAGAGCAGTTCTTC. Encoded protein: CASSLASLLIGGQEQFF.

There are a few counts of this clone. This rearrangement joins TRBV21-1 to TRBJ1-5; no check of the table's D call, TRBD1, against the DNA was made. TRBV21-1 is a listed pseudogene. This CDR3 has 16 amino acids. The DNA for the CDR3 is TGTGCCAGCAGCAAAGAGGGGGACCTAAGCAATCAGCCCCAGCATTTT. Residues: CASSKEGDLSNQPQHF.

This clone was detected only a few times. The chain has TRBV5-4 and TRBJ1-6, with D tentatively TRBD1 (5 bases). The length of the CDR3 is 15 residues. Germline V gene data show CDR1 as SGHNT and CDR2 as YYREEE (reference sequence). Trimming removed 0 bases at V and 7 bases at J, with 11 bases between. This chain's CDR3 is CASSLGQTINSPLHF. CDR3 in DNA: TGTGCCAGCAGCTTGGGACAGACGATAAATTCACCCCTCCACTTT.

The genes are TRBV5-1 and TRBJ1-5; possibly TRBD1 for D (5 bases). Germline assignment: CDR1 SGHRS and CDR2 YFSETQ. The CDR3 consists of 15 residues. The germline V and J ends were trimmed by 0 bases and 6 bases, with 13 bases remaining between them. CDR3 bases: TGCGCCAGCAGCTTGGTAGGGGATCAAGGTCAGCCCCAGCATTTT. Protein product: CASSLVGDQGQPQHF.

The chain couples TRBV11-3 to TRBJ2-7; perhaps TRBD1 as D (5 bases). Germline V CDR1 and CDR2: SGHNT, YENEEA. V lost 2 bases to trimming and J lost 3 bases, with 8 bases between them. CDR3 size: 13 residues. In DNA, the CDR3 is TGTGCCAGCAGCTTACAGGGTAGCTACGAGCAGTACTTC. This translates into CASSLQGSYEQYF.

In this sample, this clone turned up a few times. The rearrangement links TRBV5-6 to TRBJ1-6; D ambiguous. The CDR3 has 17 residues. CDR1 and CDR2 from the germline V gene are SGHDT and YYEEEE. The germline V and J ends were trimmed by 0 bases and 3 bases, with 13 bases remaining between them. CDR3 residues: CASSLGGPSDYNSPLHF. The DNA of the CDR3 is TGTGCCAGCAGCTTGGGAGGCCCCTCGGACTATAATTCACCCCTCCACTTT.

The chain couples TRBV6-5 to TRBJ2-3; D uncertain. Deletions cut 6 bases from V and 0 bases from J, with 4 bases between. The CDR3 contains 12 residues. Germline V gene sequence: CDR1 MNHEY, CDR2 SVGAGI. CDR3 residues: CASRSSTDTQYF. CDR3 coding DNA: TGTGCCAGCAGATCTAGCACAGATACGCAGTATTTT.

The gene calls are TRBV7-2 and TRBJ2-7, with D unresolved. CDR3 length: 12 amino acids. Germline CDR1 reads SGHTA; CDR2 reads FQGNSA. V lost 3 bases to trimming and J lost 7 bases, with 10 bases between them. CDR3 protein: CASSFGSGEQYF. CDR3 DNA: TGTGCCAGCAGCTTTGGGTCGGGTGAGCAGTACTTC.

The V and J genes are TRBV6-1 and TRBJ1-5; D uncertain. Germline CDR1 is MNHNS and CDR2 is SASEGT. This CDR3 is built from 15 residues. Trimming removed 3 bases at V and 0 bases at J, with 9 bases between. The CDR3 DNA reads TGTGCCAGCAGTGAGGTCGACTATAGCAATCAGCCCCAGCATTTT. Its protein product is CASSEVDYSNQPQHF.

The chain carries TRBV7-3 and TRBJ1-1, with 9 bases matching TRBD1. This CDR3 has 15 amino acids. J was trimmed by 1 base and V by 4 bases; bases with no gene match: 4. Germline V gene lookup returns CDR1 SGHTA and CDR2 FQGTGA. The CDR3 bases are TGTGCCAGCAGCTCCACAGGGGGCGCGAACACTGAAGCTTTCTTT. Translated: CASSSTGGANTEAFF.